The 14 T cell receptor beta chains given below trace back to one sample, sequenced in a study of T cells in Graves' hyperthyroidism and ophthalmopathy (dated by TCRdb to about 2019). Receptor libraries were prepared by multiplex PCR. The sequencing machine was an Illumina HiSeq 2000. The TCR beta CDR3 regions were amplified from the RNA transcripts. The TCR CDR3 was subjected to a first round of RT-PCR using the HTBI primer set and the Qiagen OneStep RT-PCR kit. TCRdb reprocessing: public reads trimmed at Q25 with fastp, clones called with MiXCR, in-frame beta chains kept. Each record represents a unique CDR3 protein, reported with the most common genes and DNA among its rows. The sample table lists roughly 280,000 distinct CDR3 sequences, 22% of them with a count of one. The top ten constitute approximately 60% of the sample. Sequencing used blood. These receptors all come from a man aged 30 to 45 with Graves' ophthalmopathy.

This clonotype was seen many times. V is TRBV30 and J is TRBJ1-5; possibly TRBD1 for D (6 bases). The CDR3 spans 18 residues. The germline CDR1 and CDR2 sequences are GTSNPN and SVGIG (reference sequence). Trimming left V 4 bases short and J 0 bases short, with 22 bases between. The CDR3 reads CAWTQGQGDPDSNQPQHF. The CDR3 DNA follows: TGTGCCTGGACCCAGGGGCAGGGAGATCCGGATAGCAATCAGCCCCAGCATTTT.

This clonotype was seen ten or more times. The chain is built from TRBV7-6 and TRBJ2-2; 10 positions match TRBD2. The CDR3 contains 15 residues. Looked up from germline, CDR1 is SGHVS and CDR2 is FNYEAQ. V shed 5 bases and J 7 bases; nucleotides not matched to a gene: 7. The chain's CDR3 is CASSTAVAGGGELFF. The CDR3 bases are TGTGCCAGCAGCACAGCAGTAGCGGGAGGCGGGGAGCTGTTTTTT.

This chain connects TRBV11-3 to TRBJ2-5; D is unresolved. Germline V CDR1 and CDR2: SGHNT, YENEEA. This CDR3 is built from 11 residues. The V end lost 8 bases, the J end lost 5 bases, and 9 bases lay between the germline ends. CDR3 sequence: CASQVSETQYF. The CDR3 bases are TGTGCCAGCCAGGTCTCGGAGACCCAGTACTTC.

Many counts were recorded for this clonotype. The rearrangement links TRBV20-1 to TRBJ2-7, with D perhaps being TRBD1 or TRBD2 (5 bases each). Per germline, CDR1 DFQATT and CDR2 SNEGSKA (reference sequence). The CDR3 spans 16 residues. Between the trimmed V and J ends, which lost 5 bases and 3 bases, there was a span of 23 bases. CDR3 nucleotides: TGCAGTGCTCTAAGGGGAGTGAGGCAATCAGACTACGAGCAGTACTTC. This translates into CSALRGVRQSDYEQYF.

CDR3 in amino acids: CASSQGGNLKAGELFF. For the CDR3, the DNA is TGTGCCAGCAGCCAGGGAGGTAACCTGAAGGCCGGGGAGCTGTTTTTT. The rearrangement links TRBV7-9 to TRBJ2-2; tentatively, D is TRBD2 (6 bases). This CDR3 is built from 16 residues. Germline V gene data show CDR1 as SEHNR and CDR2 as FQNEAQ (reference sequence). Trimming shortened V by 5 bases and J by 6 bases, and 19 bases separated the two germline ends. The whole variable domain, filled in from reference TRBV7-9 and TRBJ2-2, reads DTGVSQNPRHKITKRGQNVTFRCDPISEHNRLYWYRQTLGQGPEFLTYFQNEAQLEKSRLLSDRFSAERPKGSFSTLEIQRTEQGDSAMYLCASSQGGNLKAGELFFGEGSRLTVL.

This clonotype was observed many times. This sequence joins TRBV5-1 and TRBJ1-2, with no clear D. With 6 bases removed from V and 5 bases from J, the gap between germline ends came to 14 bases. Germline V gene sequence: CDR1 SGHRS, CDR2 YFSETQ. The CDR3 extends over 13 amino acids. The CDR3 loop is CASTSAPRYGYTF. The CDR3 bases are TGCGCCAGCACCTCCGCTCCTCGATATGGCTACACCTTC.

This clonotype has ten or more counts. V usage is TRBV7-9 and J usage is TRBJ1-1, with 7 bases that match TRBD1. J gave up 0 bases and V 4 bases, and 5 bases lay outside the gene matches. Germline assignment: CDR1 SEHNR and CDR2 FQNEAQ (reference sequence). CDR3 length: 15 amino acids. CDR3 sequence (DNA): TGTGCCAGCAGCTCAGGGGGGCCGGTGAACACTGAAGCTTTCTTT. The encoded protein is CASSSGGPVNTEAFF.

The chain couples TRBV28 to TRBJ2-3; D is possibly TRBD1 or TRBD2 (5 bases each). The CDR3 spans 15 residues. CDR1 and CDR2 from the germline V gene are MDHEN and SYDVKM. Trimming shortened V by 4 bases and J by 1 base, and 12 bases separated the two germline ends. The CDR3 DNA is TGTGCCAGCAGTTCTGAGGGGCGCGGCACAGATACGCAGTATTTT. Translation: CASSSEGRGTDTQYF.

V usage is TRBV7-3 and J usage is TRBJ2-1, with 8 bases that match TRBD2. Trimming took 5 bases from V and 7 from J; bases not matched to a gene: 10. The germline CDR1 and CDR2 sequences are SGHTA and FQGTGA. This CDR3 comprises 15 residues. The DNA for the CDR3 is TGTGCCAGCAGCACCCAATCAGCGGGAGCTAATGAGCAGTTCTTC. It yields the protein CASSTQSAGANEQFF.

This clonotype was found a few times. The chain joins TRBV28 to TRBJ2-1; 7 bases fit TRBD2. The germline gives CDR1 MDHEN, CDR2 SYDVKM. Trimming cost V 7 bases and J 7 bases; bases outside gene matches: 7. There are 13 residues in the CDR3. For the CDR3, the DNA is TGTGCCAGCACTGGACTAGGGAGGAATGAGCAGTTCTTC. It specifies CASTGLGRNEQFF.

In this sample, this clonotype turned up many times. V gene TRBV20-1 combines with J gene TRBJ2-1, with 8 bases matching TRBD2. Germline loops: CDR1 DFQATT, CDR2 SNEGSKA (reference sequence). V was pared by 3 bases and J by 6 bases, with 10 bases of the junction left unmatched. This CDR3 contains 15 residues. In DNA, the CDR3 is TGCAGTGCTAGCCCCCCTCTAGCGGGCATCAATGAGCAGTTCTTC. It codes for CSASPPLAGINEQFF.

The chain joins TRBV7-9 to TRBJ2-1; 7 nucleotides agree with TRBD2. J lost 0 bases, V lost 5 bases, and 7 bases had no gene match. This CDR3 comprises 16 residues. Germline V CDR1 and CDR2: SEHNR, FQNEAQ (reference sequence). CDR3 DNA sequence: TGTGCCAGCAGCCGAGCGGGATATAGCTCCTACAATGAGCAGTTCTTC. Its protein is CASSRAGYSSYNEQFF.

The V gene is TRBV20-1, the J gene TRBJ2-7; 9 nucleotides agree with TRBD2. Germline V gene sequence: CDR1 DFQATT, CDR2 SNEGSKA (reference sequence). There are 14 residues in the CDR3. The V and J ends lost 2 bases and 4 bases, in that order; junction bases with no gene match: 6. The CDR3: CSARISGRGYEQYF. CDR3 coding DNA: TGCAGTGCTAGAATTAGCGGGAGAGGGTACGAGCAGTACTTC.

This chain links TRBV9 with TRBJ2-3; tentatively, D is TRBD1 (6 bases). This CDR3 spans 15 amino acids. The germline gives CDR1 SGDLS, CDR2 YYNGEE. With 4 bases removed from V and 1 base from J, the gap between germline ends came to 13 bases. CDR3 protein: CASSLAWTGTDTQYF. The CDR3, as DNA: TGTGCCAGCAGCTTAGCTTGGACAGGCACAGATACGCAGTATTTT. The whole variable domain, remainder taken from reference TRBV9 and TRBJ2-3, is DSGVTQTPKHLITATGQRVTLRCSPRSGDLSVYWYQQSLDQGLQFLIQYYNGEERAKGNILERFSAQQFPDLHSELNLSSLELGDSALYFCASSLAWTGTDTQYFGPGTRLTVL.